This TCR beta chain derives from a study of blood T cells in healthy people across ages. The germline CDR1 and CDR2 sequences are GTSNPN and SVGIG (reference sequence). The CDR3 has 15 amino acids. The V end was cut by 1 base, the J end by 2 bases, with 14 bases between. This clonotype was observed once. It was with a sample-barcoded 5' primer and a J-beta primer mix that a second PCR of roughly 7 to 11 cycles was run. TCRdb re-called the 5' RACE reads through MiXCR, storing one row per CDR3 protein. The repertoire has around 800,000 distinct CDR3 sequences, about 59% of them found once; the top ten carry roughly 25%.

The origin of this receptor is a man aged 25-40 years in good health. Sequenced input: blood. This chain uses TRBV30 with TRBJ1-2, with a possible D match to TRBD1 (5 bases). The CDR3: CAWSDRDRGNYGYTF. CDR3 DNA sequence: TGTGCCTGGAGTGACCGGGACCGCGGAAACTATGGCTACACCTTC.